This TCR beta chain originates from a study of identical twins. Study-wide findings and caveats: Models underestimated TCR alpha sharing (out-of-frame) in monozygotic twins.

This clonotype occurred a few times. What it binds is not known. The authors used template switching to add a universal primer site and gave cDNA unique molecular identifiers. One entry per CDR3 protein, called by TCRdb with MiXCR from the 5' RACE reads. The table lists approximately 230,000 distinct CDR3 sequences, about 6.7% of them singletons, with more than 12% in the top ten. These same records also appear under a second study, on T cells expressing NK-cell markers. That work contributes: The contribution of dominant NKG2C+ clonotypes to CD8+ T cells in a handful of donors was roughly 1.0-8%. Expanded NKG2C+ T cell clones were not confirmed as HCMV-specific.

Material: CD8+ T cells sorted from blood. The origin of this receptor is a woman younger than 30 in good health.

The CDR3 is CASGPGSNEQFF. CDR3 nucleotides: TGTGCTAGTGGTCCGGGGAGCAATGAGCAGTTCTTC. The rearrangement joins TRBV12-5 to TRBJ2-1; TRBD2 is a possible D gene (5 bases). Germline CDR1 reads LGHNT; CDR2 reads FRNRAP. The V gene lost 5 bases and the J gene lost 6 bases, with 8 bases spanning the gap. The CDR3 runs to 12 residues.